Below, one T cell receptor (beta chain) is given with its context. Its antigen is currently unknown. These data are taken from a study of T cells in Graves' hyperthyroidism and ophthalmopathy. V lost 3 bases, J lost 0 bases, and 20 bases lay in between. The germline V gene encodes CDR1 SGHNT and CDR2 YENEEA. The CDR3 has 18 residues. Graves' hyperthyroidism showing no ophthalmopathy progression within 18 months was considered stable. Criteria for exclusion of patients were uncontrolled infection, other autoimmune disease, pregnancy or lactation. There were TCR beta CDR3 regions amplified from RNA transcripts. The TCR CDR3 first-round RT-PCR relied on the HTBI primer set. Each CDR3 protein gets one entry after TCRdb re-called the multiplex PCR reads with MiXCR. The data show approximately 300,000 distinct CDR3 sequences, with around a sixth seen just once and approximately 35% held by the top ten. Study-wide results and limits: By a 13 V-J model, ophthalmopathy was set apart from stable hyperthyroidism.

This chain uses TRBV11-3 with TRBJ1-1; D gene uncertain. The sequence was collected from a man aged 30 to 45 with Graves' hyperthyroidism. Sequencing was performed on blood. The CDR3 DNA is TGTGCCAGCAGCTTCTTTCGACTCCAGGTAGGGATGAACACTGAAGCTTTCTTT. Translating it yields CASSFFRLQVGMNTEAFF.